This TCR beta chain was sequenced during a study of identical twins. Study-level results: Beta clonotypes that were abundant in cord blood contained fewer insertions, a pattern absent from memory repertoires.

From the 5' RACE reads, TCRdb called clonotypes with MiXCR, one entry per CDR3 protein. This sample carries around 480,000 distinct CDR3 sequences, around 14% of them seen once, and the ten largest clones take about 0.53%. This CDR3 region has 15 residues. Germline lookup yields CDR1 KGHSH and CDR2 LQKENI. V dropped 6 bases and J dropped 1; count of bases not matched to a gene: 5. A note on this clonotype: Antigen unknown.

These data were likewise used in another study, on yellow fever vaccine responses in identical twins.

The sequence was collected from a woman between 18 and 30 years old in good health. The sequencing input was CD4+ T cells sorted from blood. V gene TRBV18 combines with J gene TRBJ2-1, with 8 nucleotides matching TRBD1. The CDR3 loop reads CASSHRGKSYNEQFF. The CDR3 coding sequence is TGTGCCAGCTCTCACAGGGGGAAATCCTACAATGAGCAGTTCTTC.